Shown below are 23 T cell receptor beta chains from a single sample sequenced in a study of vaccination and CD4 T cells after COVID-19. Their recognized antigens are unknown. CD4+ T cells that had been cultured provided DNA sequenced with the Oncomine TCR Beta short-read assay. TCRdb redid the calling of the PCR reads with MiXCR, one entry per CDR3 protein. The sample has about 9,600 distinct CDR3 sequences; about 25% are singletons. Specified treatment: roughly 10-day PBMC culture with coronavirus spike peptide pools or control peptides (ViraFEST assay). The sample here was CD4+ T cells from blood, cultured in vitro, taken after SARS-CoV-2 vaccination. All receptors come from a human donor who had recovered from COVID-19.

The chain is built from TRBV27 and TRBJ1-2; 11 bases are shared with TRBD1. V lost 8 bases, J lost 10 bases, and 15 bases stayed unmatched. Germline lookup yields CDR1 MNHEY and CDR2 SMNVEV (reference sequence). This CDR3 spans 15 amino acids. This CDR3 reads CASPPGDRGSDDYTF. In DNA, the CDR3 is TGTGCCAGCCCCCCCGGGGACAGGGGGTCTGATGACTACACCTTC.

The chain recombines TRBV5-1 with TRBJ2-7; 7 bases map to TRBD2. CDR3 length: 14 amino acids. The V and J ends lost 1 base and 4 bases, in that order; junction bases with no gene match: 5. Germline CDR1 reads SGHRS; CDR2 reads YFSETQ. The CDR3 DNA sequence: TGCGCCAGCAGCTTGTCTAGCGGAATATACGAGCAGTACTTC. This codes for CASSLSSGIYEQYF. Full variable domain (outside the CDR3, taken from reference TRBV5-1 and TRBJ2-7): KAGVTQTPRYLIKTRGQQVTLSCSPISGHRSVSWYQQTPGQGLQFLFEYFSETQRNKGNFPGRFSGRQFSNSRSEMNVSTLELGDSALYLCASSLSSGIYEQYFGPGTRLTVT.

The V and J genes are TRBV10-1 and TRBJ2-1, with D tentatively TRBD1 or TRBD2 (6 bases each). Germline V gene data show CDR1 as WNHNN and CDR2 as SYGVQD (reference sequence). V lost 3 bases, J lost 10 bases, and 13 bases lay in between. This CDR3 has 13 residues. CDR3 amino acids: CASSDWRGREQFF. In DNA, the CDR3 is TGCGCCAGCAGTGATTGGAGGGGGAGGGAGCAGTTCTTC.

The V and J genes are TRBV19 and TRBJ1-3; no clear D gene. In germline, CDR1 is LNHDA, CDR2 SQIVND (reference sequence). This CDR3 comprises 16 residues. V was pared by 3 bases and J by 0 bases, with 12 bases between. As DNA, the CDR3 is TGTGCCAGTAGTATGGCCTTGAGGATCTCTGGAAACACCATATATTTT. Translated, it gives CASSMALRISGNTIYF.

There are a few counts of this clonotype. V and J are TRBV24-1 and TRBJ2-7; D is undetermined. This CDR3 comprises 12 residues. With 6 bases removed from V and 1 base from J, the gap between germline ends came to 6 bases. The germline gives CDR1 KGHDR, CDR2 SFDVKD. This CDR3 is CATSLGSYEQYF. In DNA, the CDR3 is TGTGCCACCAGTCTCGGGTCCTACGAGCAGTACTTC.

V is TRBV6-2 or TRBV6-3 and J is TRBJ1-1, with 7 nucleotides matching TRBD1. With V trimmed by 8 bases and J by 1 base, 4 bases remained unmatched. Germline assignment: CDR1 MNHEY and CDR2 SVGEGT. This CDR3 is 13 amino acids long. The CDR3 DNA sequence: TGTGCCAGCGTCAGACAGGGGAACACTGAAGCTTTCTTT. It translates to CASVRQGNTEAFF.

CDR3 sequence: CASSLMGRIANEKLFF. The CDR3 bases are TGTGCCAGCAGCTTAATGGGCAGGATTGCTAATGAAAAACTGTTTTTT. This rearrangement joins TRBV7-2 to TRBJ1-4, with no clear D. Trimming took off 2 bases at V and 3 bases at J, with 13 bases between the two ends. The V gene's germline CDR1 is SGHTA and CDR2 FQGNSA. This CDR3 region has 16 residues.

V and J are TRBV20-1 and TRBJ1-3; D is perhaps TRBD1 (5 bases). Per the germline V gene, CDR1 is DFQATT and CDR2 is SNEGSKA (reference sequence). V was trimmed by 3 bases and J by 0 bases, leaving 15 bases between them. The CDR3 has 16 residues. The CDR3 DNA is TGCAGTGCTAGCGTACCACGGGACCCCTCTGGAAACACCATATATTTT. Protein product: CSASVPRDPSGNTIYF.

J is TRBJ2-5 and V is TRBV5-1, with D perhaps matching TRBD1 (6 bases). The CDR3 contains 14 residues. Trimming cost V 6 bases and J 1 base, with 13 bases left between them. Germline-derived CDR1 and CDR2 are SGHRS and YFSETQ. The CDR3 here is CASNLMDSQETQYF. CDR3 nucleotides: TGCGCCAGCAACTTAATGGACAGCCAAGAGACCCAGTACTTC.

CDR3 in amino acids: CASSLVPRASFGELFF. CDR3 nucleotides: TGCGCCAGCAGCCTCGTACCGAGAGCTAGCTTCGGGGAGCTGTTTTTT. The chain couples TRBV4-3 to TRBJ2-2; TRBD2 is a possible D gene (5 bases). V lost 4 bases and J lost 7, with 19 bases in between. Germline V lookup: CDR1 LGHNA, CDR2 YSLEER. CDR3 length: 16 amino acids.

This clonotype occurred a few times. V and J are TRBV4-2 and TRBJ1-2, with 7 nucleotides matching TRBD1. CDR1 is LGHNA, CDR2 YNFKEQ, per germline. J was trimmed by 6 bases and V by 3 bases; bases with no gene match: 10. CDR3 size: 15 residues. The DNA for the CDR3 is TGTGCCAGCAGCCACTCACAGGGGAATTTTGATGGCTACACCTTC. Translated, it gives CASSHSQGNFDGYTF.

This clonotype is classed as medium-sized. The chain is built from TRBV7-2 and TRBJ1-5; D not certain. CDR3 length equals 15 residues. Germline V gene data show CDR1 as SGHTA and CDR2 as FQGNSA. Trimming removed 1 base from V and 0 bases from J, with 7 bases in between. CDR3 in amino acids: CASSLVSNSNQPQHF. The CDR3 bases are TGTGCCAGCAGCTTAGTCAGTAATAGCAATCAGCCCCAGCATTTT.

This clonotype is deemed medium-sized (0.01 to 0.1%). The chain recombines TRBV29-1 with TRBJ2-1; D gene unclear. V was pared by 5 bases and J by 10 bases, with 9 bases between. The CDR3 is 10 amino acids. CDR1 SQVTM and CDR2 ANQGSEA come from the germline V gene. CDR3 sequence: CSVYGLEQFF. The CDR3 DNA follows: TGCAGCGTTTATGGGTTAGAGCAGTTCTTC.

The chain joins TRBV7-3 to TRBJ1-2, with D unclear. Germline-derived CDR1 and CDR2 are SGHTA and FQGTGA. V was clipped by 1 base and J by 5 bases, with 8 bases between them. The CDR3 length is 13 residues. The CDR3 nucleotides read TGTGCCAGCAGCTTAATGAGTGGGTATGGCTACACCTTC. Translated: CASSLMSGYGYTF.

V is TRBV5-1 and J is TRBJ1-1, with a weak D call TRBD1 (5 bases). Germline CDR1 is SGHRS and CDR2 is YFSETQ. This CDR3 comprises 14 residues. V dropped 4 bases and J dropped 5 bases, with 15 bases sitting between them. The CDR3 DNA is TGCGCCAGCAGCGGGGGGACCCAGGGAACTGAAGCTTTCTTT. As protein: CASSGGTQGTEAFF.

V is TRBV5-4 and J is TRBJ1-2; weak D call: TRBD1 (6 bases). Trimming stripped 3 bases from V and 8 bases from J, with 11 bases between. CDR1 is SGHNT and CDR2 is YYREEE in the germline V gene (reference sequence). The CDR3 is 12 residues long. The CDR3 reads CASSSGAEGYTF. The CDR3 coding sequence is TGTGCCAGCAGCTCGGGGGCGGAGGGCTACACCTTC.

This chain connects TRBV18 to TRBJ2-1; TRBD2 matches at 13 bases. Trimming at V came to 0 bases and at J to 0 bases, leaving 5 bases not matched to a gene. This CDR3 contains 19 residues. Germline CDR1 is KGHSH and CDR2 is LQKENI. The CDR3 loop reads CASSPPGTSGTSSYNEQFF. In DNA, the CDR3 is TGTGCCAGCTCACCACCTGGGACTAGCGGGACGAGCTCCTACAATGAGCAGTTCTTC.

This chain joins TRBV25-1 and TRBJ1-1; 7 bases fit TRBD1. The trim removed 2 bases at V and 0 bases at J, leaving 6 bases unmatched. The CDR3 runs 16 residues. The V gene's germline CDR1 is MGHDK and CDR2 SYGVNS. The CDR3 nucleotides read TGTGCCAGCAGTGAAGGAAGGGGGCTCATGAACACTGAAGCTTTCTTT. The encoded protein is CASSEGRGLMNTEAFF.

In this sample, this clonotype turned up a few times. The CDR3 protein is CASKSGTSGAGEQFF. The DNA of the CDR3 is TGTGCCAGTAAATCCGGGACTAGCGGGGCTGGTGAGCAGTTCTTC. This sequence joins TRBV19 and TRBJ2-1, with 13 bases matching TRBD2. Germline V gene data show CDR1 as LNHDA and CDR2 as SQIVND (reference sequence). This CDR3 is built from 15 residues. V gave up 7 bases and J gave up 9 bases; unmatched junction bases: 9.

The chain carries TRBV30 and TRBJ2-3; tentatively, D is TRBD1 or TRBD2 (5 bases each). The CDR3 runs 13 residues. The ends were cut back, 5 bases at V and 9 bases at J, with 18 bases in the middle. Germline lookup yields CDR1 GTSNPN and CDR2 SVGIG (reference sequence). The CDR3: CAWLDPPRGTQYF. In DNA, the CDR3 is TGTGCCTGGTTGGACCCCCCGAGGGGAACGCAGTATTTT.

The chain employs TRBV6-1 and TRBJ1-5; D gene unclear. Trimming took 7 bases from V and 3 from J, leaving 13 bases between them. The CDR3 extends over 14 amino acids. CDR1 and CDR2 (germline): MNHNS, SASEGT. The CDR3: CASNLDGNNQPQHF. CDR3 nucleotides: TGTGCCAGCAATTTGGACGGTAACAATCAGCCCCAGCATTTT.

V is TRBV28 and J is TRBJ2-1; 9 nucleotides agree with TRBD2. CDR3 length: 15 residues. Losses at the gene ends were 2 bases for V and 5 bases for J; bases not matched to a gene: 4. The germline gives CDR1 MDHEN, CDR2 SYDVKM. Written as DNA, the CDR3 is TGTGCCAGCAGTTTAAGGCTAGCGGGAAACAATGAGCAGTTCTTC. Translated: CASSLRLAGNNEQFF.

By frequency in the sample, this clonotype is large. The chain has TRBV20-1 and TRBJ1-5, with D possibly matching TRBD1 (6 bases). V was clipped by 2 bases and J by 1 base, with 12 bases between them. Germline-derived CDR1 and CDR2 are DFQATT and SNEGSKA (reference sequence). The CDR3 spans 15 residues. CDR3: CSARLAQGSNQPQHF. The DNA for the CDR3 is TGCAGTGCTAGACTGGCACAGGGCAGCAATCAGCCCCAGCATTTT.